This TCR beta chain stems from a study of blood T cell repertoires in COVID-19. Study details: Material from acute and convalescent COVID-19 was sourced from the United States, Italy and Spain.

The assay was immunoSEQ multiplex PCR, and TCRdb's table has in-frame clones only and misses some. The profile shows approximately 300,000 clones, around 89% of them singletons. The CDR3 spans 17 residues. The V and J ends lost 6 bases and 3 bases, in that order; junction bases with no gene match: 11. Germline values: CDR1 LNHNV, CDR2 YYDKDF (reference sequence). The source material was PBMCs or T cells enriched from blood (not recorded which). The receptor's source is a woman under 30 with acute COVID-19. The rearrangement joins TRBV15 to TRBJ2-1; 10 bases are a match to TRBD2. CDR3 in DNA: TGTGCCACCAGTCCATCTCTAGCGGGAGTGGACTACAATGAGCAGTTCTTC. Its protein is CATSPSLAGVDYNEQFF.